The clone carrying this T cell receptor beta chain has just a few counts. Antigen specificity is unknown. This sample is part of a study of T cell repertoires in cytomegalovirus infection. This CDR3 region has 14 residues. Germline CDR1 reads SGHTA; CDR2 reads FQGNSA. Trimming took off 3 bases at V and 2 bases at J, with 11 bases between the two ends. TCRdb fed the reads into MiXCR, producing one record per CDR3 protein. The data contain approximately 500,000 distinct CDR3 sequences, 33% of them singletons. This material consisted of cultured PBMCs, taken from culture after CMV antigen stimulation. This receptor was obtained from a human donor in good health (CMV status not recorded). Some clones in this sample may be carry-over from other donors' samples. This chain connects TRBV7-2 to TRBJ2-7; D uncertain. The CDR3 DNA is TGTGCCAGCAGCTTGCTAGGGCTTACCTACGAGCAGTACTTC. Translated: CASSLLGLTYEQYF. Complete variable domain (other parts from reference TRBV7-2 and TRBJ2-7): GAGVSQSPSNKVTEKGKDVELRCDPISGHTALYWYRQSLGQGLEFLIYFQGNSAPDKSGLPSDRFSAERTGGSVSTLTIQRTQQEDSAVYLCASSLLGLTYEQYFGPGTRLTVT.